Below are 14 T cell receptor beta chains sequenced from a single sample in a study of blood T cells in healthy people across ages. A sample-barcoded 5' primer and a J-beta primer mix were used in a second PCR of about 7 to 12 cycles. TCRdb re-called the 5' RACE reads through MiXCR, storing one row per CDR3 protein. The data hold around 780,000 distinct CDR3 sequences, with under 30% observed a single time. These same records also appear under a second study, on T cells of mothers and their children.

Sequenced input: blood. The receptors were sampled from a boy between 5 and 17 years old in good health.

This clonotype has only a few counts. The gene calls are TRBV10-1 and TRBJ2-2, with TRBD1 matching 8 bases. J was trimmed by 5 bases and V by 0 bases; bases with no gene match: 2. This CDR3 has 15 residues. Germline CDR1 WNHNN, CDR2 SYGVQD (reference sequence). DNA of the CDR3: TGCGCCAGCAGTGAGTCCAGGGGGCCTACCGGGGAGCTGTTTTTT. Amino acid sequence: CASSESRGPTGELFF.

The chain recombines TRBV29-1 with TRBJ2-1; possibly TRBD2 for D (5 bases). The end of the DNA fits TRBJ2-5 better, so the J call may be wrong. Looked up from germline, CDR1 is SQVTM and CDR2 is ANQGSEA. The length of the CDR3 is 13 residues. CDR3 DNA: TGCAGCGTTGATTCTGAGGAGGATGAGACCCAGTACTTC. Residues: CSVDSEEDETQYF.

This clonotype turned up a few times. The chain uses TRBV5-1 and TRBJ2-2, with unresolved D. Germline V lookup: CDR1 SGHRS, CDR2 YFSETQ. The CDR3 runs 15 residues. V lost 4 bases and J lost 3, with 13 bases in between. CDR3 DNA: TGCGCCAGCAGCCCGGTCCCCCTGGACACCGGGGAGCTGTTTTTT. This sequence encodes CASSPVPLDTGELFF.

This clonotype appeared a few times. A junction boundary mismatches the germline segment, possibly from a read error. The chain couples TRBV15 to TRBJ2-1; a possible D gene is TRBD2 (6 bases). TRBJ2-5 explains the end of the DNA better; the J call may be wrong. The length of the CDR3 is 14 residues. Germline V lookup: CDR1 LNHNV, CDR2 YYDKDF (reference sequence). The CDR3 reads CTTTSWEDQETQYF. The CDR3 DNA sequence: TGTACCACCACCTCTTGGGAGGATCAAGAGACCCAGTACTTC.

This clonotype appeared a few times. The rearrangement links TRBV24-1 to TRBJ2-5; D is undetermined. The J call is doubtful: the DNA matches TRBJ2-1 better. Germline V gene lookup returns CDR1 KGHDR and CDR2 SFDVKD. This CDR3 is built from 12 residues. CDR3 nucleotides: TGTGCCACCAGTGATTTGCGTAACGAGCAGTTCTTC. It translates to CATSDLRNEQFF.

This clonotype turned up a few times. The chain carries TRBV9 and TRBJ1-6; D is undetermined. The CDR3 runs 16 residues. Trimming shortened V by 0 bases and J by 0 bases, and 7 bases separated the two germline ends. Germline assignment: CDR1 SGDLS and CDR2 YYNGEE. The CDR3 region has the DNA TGTGCCAGCAGCGTAGGCCTTAGCTCCTATAATTCACCCCTCCACTTT. Its protein is CASSVGLSSYNSPLHF. Full variable domain (missing parts from reference TRBV9 and TRBJ1-6): DSGVTQTPKHLITATGQRVTLRCSPRSGDLSVYWYQQSLDQGLQFLIQYYNGEERAKGNILERFSAQQFPDLHSELNLSSLELGDSALYFCASSVGLSSYNSPLHFGNGTRLTVT.

This clonotype came up many times. The chain combines TRBV10-2 with TRBJ2-7, with D perhaps given as TRBD1 or TRBD2 (6 bases each). The CDR3 is 17 amino acids. Looked up from germline, CDR1 is WSHSY and CDR2 is SAAADI. V was cut by 0 bases and J by 2 bases, with 17 bases left in between. The CDR3 protein is CASSESPWEDSTYEQYF. In nucleotides, the CDR3 is TGCGCCAGCAGTGAGTCCCCGTGGGAGGACAGCACCTACGAGCAGTACTTC.

The CDR3 region is CASSFHLGGETQYF. The CDR3 coding sequence is TGTGCCAGCAGCTTCCATTTAGGGGGTGAGACCCAGTACTTC. This chain links TRBV13 with TRBJ2-5; TRBD1 might be the D (6 bases). V lost 3 bases to trimming and J lost 5 bases, with 13 bases between them. Germline loops: CDR1 PRHDT, CDR2 FYEKMQ (reference sequence). CDR3 size: 14 residues.

V is TRBV4-1 and J is TRBJ2-3; 8 bases fit TRBD2. CDR3 length equals 15 residues. V gave up 6 bases and J gave up 3 bases; unmatched junction bases: 8. The germline V gene has CDR1 MGHRA and CDR2 YSYEKL. In nucleotides, the CDR3 is TGCGCCAGCAGAAGAACGGGACTAGGGACAGATACGCAGTATTTT. Its translation is CASRRTGLGTDTQYF.

This clonotype was detected once. This chain uses TRBV20-1 with TRBJ1-2, with a tentative D call TRBD1 (6 bases). V lost 0 bases, J lost 6 bases, and 17 bases lay in between. The CDR3 totals 15 residues. CDR1 is DFQATT and CDR2 is SNEGSKA in the germline V gene (reference sequence). CDR3 bases: TGCAGTGCTAGAGATTACGGGGGGCAAGGAAATGGCTACACCTTC. It codes for CSARDYGGQGNGYTF.

This clonotype was seen a handful of times. The chain has TRBV7-2 and TRBJ2-1; 12 bases agree with TRBD2. Trimming at V came to 6 bases and at J to 6 bases, leaving 6 bases not matched to a gene. CDR3 length: 15 residues. Germline V gene sequence: CDR1 SGHTA, CDR2 FQGNSA. The CDR3 DNA sequence: TGTGCCAGCAGTTCTAGCGGGGGGGCTTCCAATGAGCAGTTCTTC. Residues: CASSSSGGASNEQFF.

This clonotype was counted a few times. The chain has TRBV28 and TRBJ2-7, with D possibly TRBD1 on 6 matching bases. In germline, CDR1 is MDHEN, CDR2 SYDVKM. The CDR3 totals 13 residues. Trimming pared 4 bases from V and 12 bases from J, leaving 19 bases between. CDR3 in DNA: TGTGCCAGCAGTTCGGACAGACGACTGAATGCGTACTTC. This encodes CASSSDRRLNAYF.

This sequence joins TRBV27 and TRBJ2-7; D not certain. CDR3 size: 13 residues. Between the trimmed V and J ends, which lost 5 bases and 7 bases, there was a span of 15 bases. Germline loops: CDR1 MNHEY, CDR2 SMNVEV (reference sequence). In DNA form, the CDR3 reads TGTGCCAGCAGTACCATGGAGCCTTATGAGCAGTACTTC. It specifies CASSTMEPYEQYF.

J is TRBJ2-7 and V is TRBV28, with 7 bases aligning to TRBD2. The J segment lost 0 bases and the V segment lost 2 bases, leaving 7 bases of the junction unmatched. The CDR3 consists of 16 residues. Germline V CDR1 and CDR2: MDHEN, SYDVKM. The chain's CDR3 is CASSLGAGISSYEQYF. CDR3 coding DNA: TGTGCCAGCAGTTTAGGAGCGGGGATTTCCTCCTACGAGCAGTACTTC. Drawing the rest from reference TRBV28 and TRBJ2-7, the complete variable domain is DVKVTQSSRYLVKRTGEKVFLECVQDMDHENMFWYRQDPGLGLRLIYFSYDVKMKEKGDIPEGYSVSREKKERFSLILESASTNQTSMYLCASSLGAGISSYEQYFGPGTRLTVT.